Presented here are 10 T cell receptor beta chains from one specimen sequenced in a study of T cells in Graves' hyperthyroidism and ophthalmopathy. Amplified TCR beta CDR3 regions came from RNA transcripts. The study used the HTBI primer set for a first-round RT-PCR of the TCR CDR3. TCRdb itself ran the multiplex PCR reads through MiXCR, one entry per CDR3 protein. This table holds 660,000 or so distinct CDR3 sequences, roughly 45% found once. Material for sequencing was peripheral blood or thyroid tissue (not recorded which). The source is an adult man with Graves' disease, either hyperthyroidism or ophthalmopathy (not recorded which).

This clonotype has only one observation. The rearrangement joins TRBV19 to TRBJ1-1; D gene ambiguous. Trimming stripped 6 bases from V and 4 bases from J, with 15 bases between. Germline V lookup: CDR1 LNHDA, CDR2 SQIVND (reference sequence). The CDR3 runs 14 residues. Here the CDR3 reads CASRESGIRTEAFF. Here the CDR3 DNA reads TGTGCCAGTAGGGAGAGCGGTATTCGCACTGAAGCTTTCTTT.

The rearrangement uses TRBV6-5 and TRBJ2-7; 7 bases are shared with TRBD1. This CDR3 comprises 17 residues. Germline trimming cut 5 bases from V and 0 bases from J; bases unmatched to any gene: 13. The germline CDR1 and CDR2 sequences are MNHEY and SVGAGI. CDR3 residues: CASSALGDSTTSYEQYF. In nucleotides, the CDR3 is TGTGCCAGCAGTGCACTGGGGGACAGTACAACCTCCTACGAGCAGTACTTC.

There are many counts of this clonotype. This chain connects TRBV2 to TRBJ1-2; no firm D call. V was pared by 6 bases and J by 6 bases, with 8 bases between. The CDR3 contains 11 residues. CDR1 and CDR2 from the germline V gene are SNHLY and FYNNEI. CDR3 coding DNA: TGTGCCAGCAGCCGGGCCAATGGCTACACCTTC. Encoded protein: CASSRANGYTF. Based on the CDR3 plus reference TRBV2 and TRBJ1-2, the full variable domain is EPEVTQTPSHQVTQMGQEVILRCVPISNHLYFYWYRQILGQKVEFLVSFYNNEISEKSEIFDDQFSVERPDGSNFTLKIRSTKLEDSAMYFCASSRANGYTFGSGTRLTVV.

This clonotype was recorded a few times. V is TRBV7-8 and J is TRBJ1-2; D might be TRBD1 (6 bases). V was pared by 0 bases and J by 4 bases, with 15 bases between. Germline loops: CDR1 SGHVS, CDR2 FQNEAQ. The CDR3 consists of 16 residues. CDR3 DNA sequence: TGTGCCAGCAGCTTAGCACGGGGGTGGACAGCCTATGGCTACACCTTC. It encodes CASSLARGWTAYGYTF.

The rearrangement joins TRBV20-1 to TRBJ2-5; D may be TRBD2 (6 bases). Germline V gives CDR1 DFQATT, CDR2 SNEGSKA (reference sequence). V was pared by 3 bases and J by 3 bases, with 14 bases between. CDR3 size: 14 residues. CDR3 amino acids: CSASEGGIEETQYF. Here the CDR3 DNA reads TGCAGTGCTAGTGAGGGCGGGATAGAAGAGACCCAGTACTTC.

The chain uses TRBV2 and TRBJ2-5; no clear D gene. V lost 0 bases, J lost 3 bases, and 11 bases lay in between. In germline, CDR1 is SNHLY, CDR2 FYNNEI. The CDR3 extends over 15 amino acids. CDR3 coding DNA: TGTGCCAGCAGTGAAGCGCTTCACTTTGAAGAGACCCAGTACTTC. It specifies CASSEALHFEETQYF.

The CDR3 bases are TGTGCCAGCAGCGAGACTAGCGGGGCCAATTCACCCCTCCACTTT. Translation gives CASSETSGANSPLHF. This rearrangement joins TRBV7-4 to TRBJ1-6, with D possibly matching TRBD1 (5 bases). Germline CDR1 and CDR2: SGHVT and SQSDAQ. The CDR3 runs 15 residues. V lost 5 bases, J lost 7 bases, and 15 bases lay in between.

This clonotype has just one count. The J gene is TRBJ2-5, the V gene TRBV9; 10 bases match TRBD2. In germline, CDR1 is SGDLS, CDR2 YYNGEE. The CDR3 covers 16 residues. J gave up 7 bases and V 0 bases, and 9 bases lay outside the gene matches. This CDR3 reads CASSVEGAGGPGTQYF. CDR3 nucleotide sequence: TGTGCCAGCAGCGTAGAAGGAGCGGGGGGGCCGGGGACCCAGTACTTC.

This rearrangement joins TRBV19 to TRBJ1-5; 8 positions match TRBD1. Looked up from germline, CDR1 is LNHDA and CDR2 is SQIVND (reference sequence). This CDR3 contains 13 residues. Trimming took 2 bases from V and 15 from J; bases not matched to a gene: 9. CDR3 sequence reads: CASSITPDREPHF. As DNA, the CDR3 is TGTGCCAGTAGTATAACCCCGGACAGGGAGCCGCATTTT.

As to this clonotype: A much larger clone is a single base away; this may be a read error. The chain links TRBV2 to TRBJ1-5; no reliable D call. Germline V gene lookup returns CDR1 SNHLY and CDR2 FYNNEI. The CDR3 totals 14 residues. Between the trimmed V and J ends, which lost 5 bases and 0 bases, there was a span of 8 bases. Written as DNA, the CDR3 is TGTGCCAGCAGTTGCGGAAATAGCAATCAGCCCCAGCATTTT. Amino acids: CASSCGNSNQPQHF.